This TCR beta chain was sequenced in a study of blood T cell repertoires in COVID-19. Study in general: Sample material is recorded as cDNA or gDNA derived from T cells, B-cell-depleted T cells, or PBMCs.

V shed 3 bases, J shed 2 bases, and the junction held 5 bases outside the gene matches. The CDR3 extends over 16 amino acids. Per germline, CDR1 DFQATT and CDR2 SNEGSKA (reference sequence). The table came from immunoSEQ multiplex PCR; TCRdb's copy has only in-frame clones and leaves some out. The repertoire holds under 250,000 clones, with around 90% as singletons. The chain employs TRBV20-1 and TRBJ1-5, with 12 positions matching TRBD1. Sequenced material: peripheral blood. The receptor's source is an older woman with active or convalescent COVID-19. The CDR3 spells CSASSGTGGGNQPQHF. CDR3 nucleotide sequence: TGCAGTGCTAGTTCTGGGACAGGGGGCGGCAATCAGCCCCAGCATTTT.